Listed here are 5 T cell receptor beta chains from one sample, sequenced in a study of blood T cell repertoires in COVID-19. Some clones are missing from TCRdb's copy, which holds only in-frame ones; the method was immunoSEQ multiplex PCR. The sample includes under 200,000 clones, 70% to 90% of them seen just once. The sequencing sample was made of peripheral blood. Receptors were obtained from a man aged 55 to 70 with active or convalescent COVID-19.

The rearrangement links TRBV13 to TRBJ2-1, with 16 bases lining up with TRBD2. The CDR3 runs to 17 residues. The germline gives CDR1 PRHDT, CDR2 FYEKMQ (reference sequence). With V trimmed by 3 bases and J by 8 bases, 7 bases remained unmatched. CDR3 in DNA: TGTGCCAGCAGCTTCGCCGGGACTAGCGGGGGGGGCGATGAGCAGTTCTTC. Amino acid sequence: CASSFAGTSGGGDEQFF.

The chain joins TRBV5-1 to TRBJ1-1; no firm D call. From germline, CDR1 is SGHRS and CDR2 YFSETQ. The CDR3 loop spans 13 amino acids. Trimming took 5 bases from V and 6 from J, leaving 14 bases between them. CDR3 nucleotides: TGCGCCAGCAGTTCCGGTGGAGGCGCTGAAGCTTTCTTT. Translation gives CASSSGGGAEAFF.

This clone occurred once. The V call is TRBV7-9, the J call TRBJ1-4; 9 bases align to TRBD1. J gave up 5 bases and V 7 bases, and 8 bases lay outside the gene matches. From germline, CDR1 is SEHNR and CDR2 FQNEAQ (reference sequence). This CDR3 comprises 15 residues. DNA of the CDR3: TGTGCCAGCACCCCAACGGGGACAGGGAATGAAAAACTGTTTTTT. Its translation is CASTPTGTGNEKLFF.

This chain joins TRBV18 and TRBJ2-7; D might be TRBD2 (5 bases). Germline CDR1 reads KGHSH; CDR2 reads LQKENI. The CDR3 has 12 amino acids. V was pared by 3 bases and J by 3 bases, with 6 bases between. CDR3 sequence: CASSPGVYEQYF. The CDR3 region has the DNA TGTGCCAGCTCACCGGGAGTCTACGAGCAGTACTTC.

V usage is TRBV7-9 and J usage is TRBJ2-2, with 9 nucleotides matching TRBD1. V was pared by 10 bases and J by 1 base, with 13 bases of the junction left unmatched. Germline-derived CDR1 and CDR2 are SEHNR and FQNEAQ (reference sequence). This CDR3 is 17 amino acids long. CDR3 in amino acids: CANPVDRGTLNTGELFF. The DNA of the CDR3 is TGTGCCAACCCCGTGGACAGGGGAACGTTGAACACCGGGGAGCTGTTTTTT.